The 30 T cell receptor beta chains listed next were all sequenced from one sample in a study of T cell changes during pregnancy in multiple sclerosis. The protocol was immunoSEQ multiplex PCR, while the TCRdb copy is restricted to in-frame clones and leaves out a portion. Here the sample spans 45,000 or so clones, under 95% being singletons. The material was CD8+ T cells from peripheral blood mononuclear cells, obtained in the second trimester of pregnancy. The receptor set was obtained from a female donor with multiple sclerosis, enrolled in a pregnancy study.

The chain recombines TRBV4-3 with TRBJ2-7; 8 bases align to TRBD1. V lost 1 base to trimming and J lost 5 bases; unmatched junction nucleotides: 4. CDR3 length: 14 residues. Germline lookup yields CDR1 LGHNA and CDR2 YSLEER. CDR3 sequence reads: CASSQAVTGDEQYF. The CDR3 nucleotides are TGCGCCAGCAGCCAAGCTGTGACAGGGGACGAGCAGTACTTC.

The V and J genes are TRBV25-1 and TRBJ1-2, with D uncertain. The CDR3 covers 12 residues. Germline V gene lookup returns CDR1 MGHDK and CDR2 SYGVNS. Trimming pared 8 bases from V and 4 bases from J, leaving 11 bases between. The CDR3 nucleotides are TGTGCCAGCGGTGCCGGGGTCTATGGCTACACCTTC. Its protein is CASGAGVYGYTF.

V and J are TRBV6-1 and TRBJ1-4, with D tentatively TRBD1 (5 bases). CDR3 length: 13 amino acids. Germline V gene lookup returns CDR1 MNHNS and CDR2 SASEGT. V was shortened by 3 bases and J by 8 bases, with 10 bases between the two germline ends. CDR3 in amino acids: CASSDWGREKLFF. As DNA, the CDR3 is TGTGCCAGCAGTGACTGGGGGAGGGAAAAACTGTTTTTT.

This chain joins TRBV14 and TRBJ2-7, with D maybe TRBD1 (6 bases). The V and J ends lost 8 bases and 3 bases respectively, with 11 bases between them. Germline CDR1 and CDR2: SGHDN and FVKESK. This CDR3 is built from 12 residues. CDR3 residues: CASSGRGYEQYF. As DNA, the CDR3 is TGTGCCAGCTCGGGCAGGGGCTACGAGCAGTACTTC.

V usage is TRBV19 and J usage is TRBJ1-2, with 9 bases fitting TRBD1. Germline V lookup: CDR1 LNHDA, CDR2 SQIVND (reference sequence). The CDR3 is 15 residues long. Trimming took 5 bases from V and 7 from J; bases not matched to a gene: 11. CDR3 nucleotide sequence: TGTGCCAGTAGTCCCTGGACAGGGGCTTCAGGTGGCTACACCTTC. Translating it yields CASSPWTGASGGYTF. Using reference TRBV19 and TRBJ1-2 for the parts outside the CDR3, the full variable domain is DGGITQSPKYLFRKEGQNVTLSCEQNLNHDAMYWYRQDPGQGLRLIYYSQIVNDFQKGDIAEGYSVSREKKESFPLTVTSAQKNPTAFYLCASSPWTGASGGYTFGSGTRLTVV.

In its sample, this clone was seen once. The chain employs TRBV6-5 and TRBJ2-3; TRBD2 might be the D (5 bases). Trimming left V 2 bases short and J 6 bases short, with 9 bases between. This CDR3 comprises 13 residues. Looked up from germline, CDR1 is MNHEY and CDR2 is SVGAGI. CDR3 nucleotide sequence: TGTGCCAGCAGTTACGCTTCGGGGGATACGCAGTATTTT. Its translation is CASSYASGDTQYF.

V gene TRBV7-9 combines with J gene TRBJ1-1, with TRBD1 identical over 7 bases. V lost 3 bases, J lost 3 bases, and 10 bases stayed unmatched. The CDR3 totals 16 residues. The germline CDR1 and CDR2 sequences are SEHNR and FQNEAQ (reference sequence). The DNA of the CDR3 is TGTGCCAGCAGCTTTCGCAGGGGGTCTGTGGACACTGAAGCTTTCTTT. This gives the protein CASSFRRGSVDTEAFF.

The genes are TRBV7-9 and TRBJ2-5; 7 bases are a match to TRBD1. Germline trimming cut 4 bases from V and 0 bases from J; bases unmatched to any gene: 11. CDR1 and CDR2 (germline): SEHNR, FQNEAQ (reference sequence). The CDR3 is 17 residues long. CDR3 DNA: TGTGCCAGCAGCTCCCTCTCCGACAGGGCCTACCAAGAGACCCAGTACTTC. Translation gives CASSSLSDRAYQETQYF.

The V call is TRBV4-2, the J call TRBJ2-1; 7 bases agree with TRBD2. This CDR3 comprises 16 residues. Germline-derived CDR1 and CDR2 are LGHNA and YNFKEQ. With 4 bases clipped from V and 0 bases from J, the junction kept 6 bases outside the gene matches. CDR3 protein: CASSPSPGGSYNEQFF. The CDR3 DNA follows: TGTGCCAGCAGCCCCTCCCCGGGGGGCTCCTACAATGAGCAGTTCTTC.

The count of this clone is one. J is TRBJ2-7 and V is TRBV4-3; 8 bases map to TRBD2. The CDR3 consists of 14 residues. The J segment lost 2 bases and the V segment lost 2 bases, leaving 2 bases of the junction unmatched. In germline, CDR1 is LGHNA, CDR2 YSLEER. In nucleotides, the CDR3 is TGCGCCAGCAGCCAACTAGCGGGCGCCTACGAGCAGTACTTC. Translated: CASSQLAGAYEQYF.

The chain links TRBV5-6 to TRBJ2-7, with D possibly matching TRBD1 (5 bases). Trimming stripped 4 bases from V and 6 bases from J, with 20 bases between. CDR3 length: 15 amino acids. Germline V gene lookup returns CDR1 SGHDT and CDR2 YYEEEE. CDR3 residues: CASSPVYGAPSEQYF. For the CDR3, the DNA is TGTGCCAGCAGCCCTGTGTATGGGGCTCCGTCCGAGCAGTACTTC.

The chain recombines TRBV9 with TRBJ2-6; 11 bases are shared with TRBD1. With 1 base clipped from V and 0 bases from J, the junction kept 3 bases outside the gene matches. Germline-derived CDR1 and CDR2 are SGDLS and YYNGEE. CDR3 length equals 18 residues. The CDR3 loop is CASSVSGTGGSGANVLTF. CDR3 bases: TGTGCCAGCAGCGTATCCGGGACAGGGGGCTCTGGGGCCAACGTCCTGACTTTC.

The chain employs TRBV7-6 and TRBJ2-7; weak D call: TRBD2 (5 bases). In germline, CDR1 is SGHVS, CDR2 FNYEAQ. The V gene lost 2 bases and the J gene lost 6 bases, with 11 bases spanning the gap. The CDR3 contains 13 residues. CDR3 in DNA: TGTGCCAGCAGCTTATCCTCAAGCGGCGAGCAGTACTTC. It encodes CASSLSSSGEQYF.

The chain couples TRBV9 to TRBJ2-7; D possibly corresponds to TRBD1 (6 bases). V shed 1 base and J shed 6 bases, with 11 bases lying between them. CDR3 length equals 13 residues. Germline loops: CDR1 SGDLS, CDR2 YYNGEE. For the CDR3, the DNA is TGTGCCAGCAGCGTAACTTCAGGGGCCGAGCAGTACTTC. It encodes CASSVTSGAEQYF.

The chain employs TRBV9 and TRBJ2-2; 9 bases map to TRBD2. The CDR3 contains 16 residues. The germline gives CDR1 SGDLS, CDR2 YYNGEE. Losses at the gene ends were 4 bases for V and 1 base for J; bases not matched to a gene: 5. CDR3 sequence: CASSPPAGGNTGELFF. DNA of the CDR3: TGTGCCAGCAGCCCCCCAGCGGGGGGGAACACCGGGGAGCTGTTTTTT.

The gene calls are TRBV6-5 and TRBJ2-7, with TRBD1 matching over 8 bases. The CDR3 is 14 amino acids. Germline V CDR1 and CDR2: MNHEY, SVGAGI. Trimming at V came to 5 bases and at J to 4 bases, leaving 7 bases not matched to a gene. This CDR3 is CASSPDRGYYEQYF. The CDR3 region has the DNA TGTGCCAGCAGTCCCGACAGGGGTTATTACGAGCAGTACTTC.

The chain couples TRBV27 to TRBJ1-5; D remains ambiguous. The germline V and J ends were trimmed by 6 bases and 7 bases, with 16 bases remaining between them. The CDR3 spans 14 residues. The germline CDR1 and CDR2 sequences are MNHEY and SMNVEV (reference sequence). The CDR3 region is CASSASVVPQPQHF. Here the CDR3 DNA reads TGTGCCAGCAGCGCCTCGGTGGTTCCCCAGCCCCAGCATTTT.

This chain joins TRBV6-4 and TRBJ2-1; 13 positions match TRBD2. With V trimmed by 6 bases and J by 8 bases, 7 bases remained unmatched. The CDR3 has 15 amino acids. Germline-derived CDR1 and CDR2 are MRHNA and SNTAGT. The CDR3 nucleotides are TGTGCCAGCAGCCCAACTAGCGGGGGGGCCTATGAGCAGTTCTTC. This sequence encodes CASSPTSGGAYEQFF.

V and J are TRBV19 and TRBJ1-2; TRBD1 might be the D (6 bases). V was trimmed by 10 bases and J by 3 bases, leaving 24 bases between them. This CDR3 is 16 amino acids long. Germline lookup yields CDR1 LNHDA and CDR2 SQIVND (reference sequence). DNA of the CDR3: TGTGCCAAACCCAGGGGATCGGGAAAAGTTCACTATGGCTACACCTTC. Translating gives CAKPRGSGKVHYGYTF. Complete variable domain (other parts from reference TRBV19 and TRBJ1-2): DGGITQSPKYLFRKEGQNVTLSCEQNLNHDAMYWYRQDPGQGLRLIYYSQIVNDFQKGDIAEGYSVSREKKESFPLTVTSAQKNPTAFYLCAKPRGSGKVHYGYTFGSGTRLTVV.

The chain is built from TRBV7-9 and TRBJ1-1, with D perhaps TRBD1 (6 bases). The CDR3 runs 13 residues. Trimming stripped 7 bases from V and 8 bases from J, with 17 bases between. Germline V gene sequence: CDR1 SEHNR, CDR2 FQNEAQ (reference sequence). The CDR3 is CASIQSQGTEAFF. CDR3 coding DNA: TGTGCCAGCATCCAATCCCAGGGGACAGAAGCTTTCTTT.

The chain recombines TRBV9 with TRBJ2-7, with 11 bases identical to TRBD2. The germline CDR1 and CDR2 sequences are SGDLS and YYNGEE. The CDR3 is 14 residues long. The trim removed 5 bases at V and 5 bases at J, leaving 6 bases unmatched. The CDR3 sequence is CASSPSGGKHEQYF. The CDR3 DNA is TGTGCCAGCAGTCCTAGCGGGGGGAAACACGAGCAGTACTTC.

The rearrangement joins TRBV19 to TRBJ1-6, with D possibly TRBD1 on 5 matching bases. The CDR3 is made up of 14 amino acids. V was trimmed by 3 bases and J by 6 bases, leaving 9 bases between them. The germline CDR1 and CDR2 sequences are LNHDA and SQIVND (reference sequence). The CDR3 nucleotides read TGTGCCAGTAGTATGCGGAGGGGTAATTCACCCCTCCACTTT. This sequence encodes CASSMRRGNSPLHF.

CDR3 residues: CASSFGPGRTTYEQYF. The CDR3 coding sequence is TGTGCCAGCAGCTTTGGGCCGGGACGGACTACCTACGAGCAGTACTTC. J is TRBJ2-7 and V is TRBV7-9; possibly TRBD2 for D (6 bases). Per the germline V gene, CDR1 is SEHNR and CDR2 is FQNEAQ (reference sequence). The CDR3 length is 16 residues. Trimming took 3 bases from V and 2 from J, leaving 17 bases between them.

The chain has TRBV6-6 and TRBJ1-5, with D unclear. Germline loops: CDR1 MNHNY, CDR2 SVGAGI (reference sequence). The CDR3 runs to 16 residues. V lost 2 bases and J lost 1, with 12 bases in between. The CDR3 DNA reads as TGTGCCAGCAGTTACCCTTTGACACCAAGCAATCAGCCCCAGCATTTT. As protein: CASSYPLTPSNQPQHF.

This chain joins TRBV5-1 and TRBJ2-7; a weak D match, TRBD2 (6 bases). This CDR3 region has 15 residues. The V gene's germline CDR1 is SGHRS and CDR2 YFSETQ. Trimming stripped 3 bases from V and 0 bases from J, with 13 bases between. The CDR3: CASSWDSRVSYEQYF. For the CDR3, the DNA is TGCGCCAGCAGCTGGGACTCTCGGGTCTCCTACGAGCAGTACTTC.

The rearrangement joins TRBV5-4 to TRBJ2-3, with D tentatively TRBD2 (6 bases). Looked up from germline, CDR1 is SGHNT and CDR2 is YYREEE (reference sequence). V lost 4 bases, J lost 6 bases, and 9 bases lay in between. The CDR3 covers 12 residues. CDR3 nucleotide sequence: TGTGCCAGCAGCGCGGGGAGGGATACGCAGTATTTT. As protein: CASSAGRDTQYF.

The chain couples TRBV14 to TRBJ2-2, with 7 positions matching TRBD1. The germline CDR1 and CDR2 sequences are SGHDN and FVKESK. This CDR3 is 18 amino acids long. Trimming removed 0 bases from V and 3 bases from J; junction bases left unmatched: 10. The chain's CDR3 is CASSQDQWEQGYTGELFF. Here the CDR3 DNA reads TGTGCCAGCAGCCAAGATCAATGGGAACAGGGGTACACCGGGGAGCTGTTTTTT.

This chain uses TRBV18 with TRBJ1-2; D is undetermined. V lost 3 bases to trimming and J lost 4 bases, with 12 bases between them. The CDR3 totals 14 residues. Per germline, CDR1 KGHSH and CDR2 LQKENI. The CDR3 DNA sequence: TGTGCCAGCTCACCGTTAAGGTGGAGCTATGGCTACACCTTC. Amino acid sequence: CASSPLRWSYGYTF.

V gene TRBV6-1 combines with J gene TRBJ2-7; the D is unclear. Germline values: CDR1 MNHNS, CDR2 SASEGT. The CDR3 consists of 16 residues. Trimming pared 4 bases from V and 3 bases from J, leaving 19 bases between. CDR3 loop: CASSVQYTSERYEQYF. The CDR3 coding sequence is TGTGCCAGCAGTGTCCAATACACCTCCGAGCGCTACGAGCAGTACTTC.

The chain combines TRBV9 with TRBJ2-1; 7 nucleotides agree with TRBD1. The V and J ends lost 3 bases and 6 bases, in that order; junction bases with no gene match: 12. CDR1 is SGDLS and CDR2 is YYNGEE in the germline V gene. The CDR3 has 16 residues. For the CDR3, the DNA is TGTGCCAGCAGCGCACAAAGGGGGCAGGGCACCAATGAGCAGTTCTTC. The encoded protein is CASSAQRGQGTNEQFF. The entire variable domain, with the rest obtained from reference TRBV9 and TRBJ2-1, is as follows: DSGVTQTPKHLITATGQRVTLRCSPRSGDLSVYWYQQSLDQGLQFLIQYYNGEERAKGNILERFSAQQFPDLHSELNLSSLELGDSALYFCASSAQRGQGTNEQFFGPGTRLTVL.